The rows below give T cell receptor beta chains drawn from one sample of a study of blood T cell repertoires in COVID-19. The repertoire was sequenced with immunoSEQ multiplex PCR; TCRdb's copy has only in-frame clones and lacks some. Of about 79,000 clones listed, roughly 89% are singletons. Sample: peripheral blood. These receptors all come from a man aged 45-65 years with active COVID-19. The CDR3 runs from the conserved cysteine through the conserved F or W. D genes are given only for firm matches. The listing skips clone size in some rows; elsewhere it reads once, few, many or a size class.

j_call,v_call,clone_size,d_call,cdr3_aa,cdr3_nt
TRBJ2-1,TRBV6-1,NA,NA,CASSEMTGYNEQFF,TGTGCCAGCAGTGAAATGACAGGCTACAATGAGCAGTTCTTC
TRBJ2-3,TRBV6-4,NA,NA,CASSDLPGPTDTQYF,TGTGCCAGCAGTGACCTCCCGGGTCCCACAGATACGCAGTATTTT
TRBJ1-2,TRBV7-6,NA,NA,CASSLLGIEGGYTF,TGTGCCAGCAGCTTACTAGGGATAGAGGGAGGCTACACCTTC
TRBJ2-7,TRBV24-1,NA,TRBD1,CATRDRGNEQYF,TGTGCCACCAGGGACAGGGGGAACGAGCAGTACTTC
TRBJ2-7,TRBV7-8,once,TRBD1,CASSSSTGTYEQYF,TGTGCCAGCAGCTCCTCGACAGGGACCTACGAGCAGTACTTC
TRBJ1-1,TRBV2,NA,TRBD1,CASITGGNTEAFF,TGTGCCAGCATTACAGGGGGAAACACTGAAGCTTTCTTT
TRBJ2-3,TRBV29-1,NA,NA,CSVAHRLEADTQYF,TGCAGCGTCGCCCATAGGCTTGAGGCAGATACGCAGTATTTT
TRBJ1-2,TRBV7-2,once,TRBD1,CASGKGQGAPGYTF,TGTGCCAGCGGCAAGGGACAGGGGGCGCCCGGCTACACCTTC
TRBJ2-3,TRBV7-2,NA,NA,CASSTSWMSTDTQYF,TGTGCCAGCAGTACTAGTTGGATGTCCACAGATACGCAGTATTTT
TRBJ1-1,TRBV7-2,NA,NA,CASRPPPQGSAFF,TGTGCCAGCAGGCCACCCCCCCAGGGTTCGGCTTTCTTT
TRBJ2-5,TRBV11-3,NA,NA,CASRQGGETQYF,TGTGCCAGCAGACAGGGTGGCGAGACCCAGTACTTC
TRBJ2-7,TRBV5-1,once,NA,CASNREGGEQYF,TGCGCCAGCAACAGGGAAGGCGGCGAGCAGTACTTC
TRBJ2-7,TRBV2,NA,TRBD2,CASSPGLAGDAYF,TGTGCCAGCAGCCCGGGACTAGCGGGAGACGCGTACTTC
TRBJ1-5,TRBV3-1/TRBV3-2,NA,NA,CASSQGYGGSSNQPQHF,TGTGCCAGCAGCCAAGGGTATGGGGGCAGTAGCAATCAGCCCCAGCATTTT
TRBJ2-2,TRBV4-2,NA,NA,CASSQGTTANTGELFF,TGTGCCAGCAGCCAAGGGACTACCGCGAACACCGGGGAGCTGTTTTTT
TRBJ1-1,TRBV2,few,TRBD1,CASSPTGGFEAFF,TGTGCCAGCAGTCCTACAGGGGGCTTTGAAGCTTTCTTT
TRBJ2-7,TRBV7-8,NA,NA,CASRRGSGSSYEQYF,TGTGCCAGCAGGCGTGGAAGCGGCAGCTCCTACGAGCAGTACTTC
TRBJ2-2,TRBV4-1,NA,NA,CASSQGRVGELFF,TGCGCCAGCAGCCAAGGAAGAGTTGGGGAGCTGTTTTTT
TRBJ2-7,TRBV6-6,NA,TRBD2,CASRGGLATYEQYF,TGTGCCAGCAGAGGGGGACTAGCTACCTACGAGCAGTACTTC
TRBJ2-1,TRBV3-1/TRBV3-2,NA,TRBD2,CASSPTSGGAYEQFF,TGTGCCAGCAGCCCAACTAGCGGGGGGGCATATGAGCAGTTCTTC
TRBJ2-5,TRBV6-1,NA,TRBD2,CASRLAGGETQYF,TGTGCCAGCAGACTAGCGGGCGGGGAGACCCAGTACTTC
TRBJ2-1,TRBV6-5,NA,TRBD2,CASSNGGYNEQFF,TGTGCCAGCAGTAACGGGGGGTACAATGAGCAGTTCTTC
TRBJ2-2,TRBV5-4,NA,TRBD1,CASSPILGTANTGELFF,TGTGCCAGCAGCCCAATTCTAGGGACAGCTAACACCGGGGAGCTGTTTTTT
TRBJ1-6,TRBV6-5,NA,TRBD1,CASSPTGNNSPLHF,TGTGCCAGCAGCCCGACAGGGAATAATTCACCCCTCCACTTT
TRBJ2-2,TRBV19,NA,TRBD2,CASRDLAGYTGELFF,TGTGCCAGTCGGGACCTAGCGGGATACACCGGGGAGCTGTTTTTT
TRBJ2-2,TRBV9,NA,NA,CASSVGLLRTGELFF,TGTGCCAGCAGCGTAGGTCTCCTCAGGACCGGGGAGCTGTTTTTT
TRBJ2-6,TRBV28,NA,TRBD1,CASSLRGLGANVLTF,TGTGCCAGCAGTTTGAGGGGGCTTGGGGCCAACGTCCTGACTTTC
TRBJ1-6,TRBV20-1,NA,NA,CSASQGISYNSPLHF,TGCAGTGCTAGTCAGGGGATAAGCTATAATTCACCCCTCCACTTT
TRBJ2-2,TRBV7-8,NA,TRBD2,CASSFQWGGLALGELFF,TGTGCCAGCAGCTTCCAATGGGGGGGACTAGCGCTCGGGGAGCTGTTTTTT
TRBJ2-3,TRBV6-8,NA,TRBD2,CASRSRRSGGGETDTQYF,TGTGCCAGCAGATCCCGGCGGTCTGGCGGGGGGGAAACAGATACGCAGTATTTT
TRBJ2-3,TRBV7-3,NA,NA,CASSPKAGGADTQYF,TGTGCCAGCAGCCCCAAAGCGGGCGGGGCAGATACGCAGTATTTT
TRBJ1-1,TRBV28,once,TRBD1,CASRLEQGADFF,TGTGCCAGCAGATTAGAACAGGGGGCAGATTTCTTT
TRBJ2-7,TRBV29-1,once,NA,CSVEEGAGQFEQYF,TGCAGCGTTGAAGAGGGTGCGGGTCAGTTCGAGCAGTACTTC
TRBJ2-3,TRBV4-1,NA,TRBD2,CASSQVGAGGVTDTQYF,TGCGCCAGCAGCCAAGTTGGAGCGGGGGGTGTCACAGATACGCAGTATTTT
TRBJ2-7,TRBV4-1,NA,TRBD1,CASSQGGTGEIHEQYF,TGCGCCAGCAGCCAAGGGGGAACAGGGGAAATCCACGAGCAGTACTTC
TRBJ1-2,TRBV6-5,NA,NA,CASRGVGYTF,TGTGCCAGCAGAGGGGTCGGCTACACCTTC
TRBJ2-3,TRBV6-6,NA,TRBD2,CASSRTSGGSANTQYF,TGTGCCAGCAGCCGAACTAGCGGGGGGTCCGCCAATACGCAGTATTTT
TRBJ2-5,TRBV2,NA,NA,CASSPPVETQYF,TGTGCCAGCAGTCCTCCCGTTGAGACCCAGTACTTC
TRBJ1-6,TRBV10-1,NA,TRBD1,CASREGQGCSRSPLHF,TGCGCCAGCAGGGAAGGACAGGGGTGCTCTCGGTCACCCCTCCACTTT
TRBJ1-3,TRBV6-5,NA,NA,CASSYSTGSGNTIYF,TGTGCCAGCAGTTACTCGACGGGTTCCGGAAACACCATATATTTT
TRBJ2-2,TRBV18,NA,TRBD1,CASSPPIDRGAAGELFF,TGTGCCAGCTCACCACCAATCGACAGGGGCGCTGCCGGGGAGCTGTTTTTT
TRBJ2-5,TRBV6-5,NA,TRBD1,CASSPGGQETQYF,TGTGCCAGCAGCCCAGGGGGTCAAGAGACCCAGTACTTC
TRBJ2-2,TRBV4-2,NA,TRBD1,CASSQDPVGDREIAGELFF,TGTGCCAGCAGCCAAGATCCGGTGGGGGACAGGGAGATCGCCGGGGAGCTGTTTTTT